This T cell receptor beta chain was sequenced in a study of a mutant IDH1 vaccine in newly diagnosed glioma. The study's findings and limits: Alterations occurring in top peripheral T cell clonotypes seemed unrelated to pseudoprogression.

Germline V CDR1 and CDR2: LNHDA, SQIVND (reference sequence). The length of the CDR3 is 14 residues. Unmatched junction bases numbered 5, after V lost 5 bases and J lost 3 bases. This sample's time point: baseline, week 1 (first vaccination visit). Treatment in this sample: pre-vaccination baseline after standard-of-care therapy. In every donor, the tumor was a new WHO grade 3 or 4 IDH1-mutant, ATRX-lost astrocytoma. A remark on this clone: Its matching antigen is unknown.

The protocol was immunoSEQ multiplex PCR, while the TCRdb copy is restricted to in-frame clones and leaves out a portion. The sample includes about 38,000 clones, roughly 92% of them seen just once. The sample consisted of PBMCs, taken from a glioma patient treated with radiotherapy, temozolomide or both. This chain links TRBV19 with TRBJ2-7; TRBD1 agrees at 9 bases. This TCR was sampled from a man between 18 and 29 years old with glioma. Here the CDR3 reads CASSPGQGGYEQYF. The DNA for the CDR3 is TGTGCCAGTAGTCCGGGACAGGGCGGCTACGAGCAGTACTTC.